These 11 T cell receptor beta chains came from one sample sequenced in a study of regulatory T cells in long-lasting Graves disease. Library construction for TCR beta used iRepertoire HTBI primers and Arm-PCR of CDR3 regions. TCRdb analysed the multiplex PCR reads with MiXCR anew, one entry per CDR3 protein. Here the sample spans a few hundred thousand distinct CDR3 sequences, around 20% being singletons. Described time point: persistent/refractory GD, antithyroid drugs over 5 years with positive TRAb. Extracted PBMC RNA gave rise to the TCR library. The sample was peripheral blood mononuclear cells (PBMCs), taken when the disease was refractory, from a patient treated with antithyroid drugs. These receptors were collected from a female donor with Graves disease.

This chain joins TRBV2 and TRBJ2-1; D is possibly TRBD2 (5 bases). Germline assignment: CDR1 SNHLY and CDR2 FYNNEI. The CDR3 sequence is 16 residues long. V lost 2 bases to trimming and J lost 9 bases, with 20 bases between them. CDR3 nucleotides: TGTGCCAGCAGTGAATCGGGAAGGCTAGGAATCACTGAGCAGTTCTTC. Its translation: CASSESGRLGITEQFF.

The rearrangement joins TRBV5-1 to TRBJ2-3; 8 bases align to TRBD2. The V segment lost 0 bases and the J segment 4 bases; nucleotides outside the gene matches: 7. CDR1 is SGHRS, CDR2 YFSETQ, per germline. The CDR3 runs to 16 residues. The CDR3 DNA sequence: TGCGCCAGCAGCTTGGGGAGCGGGAGCCCTCCAGATACGCAGTATTTT. Translated, it gives CASSLGSGSPPDTQYF.

This clonotype was picked up many times. The junction departs from the called germline gene at one end, perhaps through a read error. The V and J genes are TRBV12-3 or TRBV12-4 and TRBJ2-2, with TRBD2 matching over 8 bases. The CDR3 loop spans 16 amino acids. The CDR3 bases are TGTGCCAGCAGCTTAGGGAGCGGGAGTAACACCGGGGAGCTGTTTTTT. Protein product: CASSLGSGSNTGELFF.

This clonotype was found many times. The chain joins TRBV5-6 to TRBJ2-7; TRBD2 matches at 7 bases. The CDR3 runs to 15 residues. The V segment lost 4 bases and the J segment 4 bases; nucleotides outside the gene matches: 11. Looked up from germline, CDR1 is SGHDT and CDR2 is YYEEEE. CDR3 sequence: CASSRTSSTGYEQYF. DNA for the CDR3: TGTGCCAGCAGCCGGACTAGTTCTACAGGTTACGAGCAGTACTTC.

The sample holds a few counts of this clonotype. The chain joins TRBV28 to TRBJ1-5; possible D gene TRBD1, 5 bases. The V end lost 4 bases, the J end lost 0 bases, and 10 bases lay between the germline ends. The CDR3 spans 15 residues. CDR1 MDHEN and CDR2 SYDVKM come from the germline V gene. CDR3: CASSSWGNSNQPQHF. The DNA of the CDR3 is TGTGCCAGCAGTTCGTGGGGCAATAGCAATCAGCCCCAGCATTTT.

This clonotype was counted at least ten times. The chain combines TRBV12-3 or TRBV12-4 with TRBJ2-4; 7 positions agree with TRBD1. V shed 6 bases, J shed 0 bases, and the junction held 5 bases outside the gene matches. The CDR3 covers 15 residues. CDR3 protein: CASRPGTEAKNIQYF. For the CDR3, the DNA is TGTGCCAGCAGACCCGGGACAGAAGCCAAAAACATTCAGTACTTC.

This clonotype was seen just once. Given a much more abundant clone one base away, this may be a read error. This sequence joins TRBV28 and TRBJ2-7, with 7 bases matching TRBD2. CDR1 is MDHEN and CDR2 is SYDVKM in the germline V gene. J lost 6 bases, V lost 6 bases, and 14 bases had no gene match. The CDR3 has 15 amino acids. The CDR3: CASSPEAGVGFEQYF. For the CDR3, the DNA is TGTGCCAGCAGCCCCGAGGCGGGGGTAGGGTTCGAGCAGTACTTC.

The V call is TRBV9, the J call TRBJ2-5, with a weak D call TRBD1 (5 bases). The CDR3 is 13 residues long. Per germline, CDR1 SGDLS and CDR2 YYNGEE. The V gene lost 4 bases and the J gene lost 5 bases, with 12 bases spanning the gap. In DNA, the CDR3 is TGTGCCAGCAGCCCCCCGTCAGGGGAGACCCAGTACTTC. Its translation: CASSPPSGETQYF.

Only one count was recorded for this clonotype. In DNA form, the CDR3 reads TGTGCCAGCAGCGTGGGCCTGGGGACAGGGAGTCAGCCCCAGCATTTT. Protein: CASSVGLGTGSQPQHF. This chain links TRBV9 with TRBJ1-5, with 9 bases matching TRBD1. In germline, CDR1 is SGDLS, CDR2 YYNGEE. V lost 2 bases and J lost 6; bases outside the gene matches: 9. The CDR3 totals 16 residues.

This clonotype was observed many times. This chain links TRBV2 with TRBJ2-7; the D gene is possibly TRBD2 (5 bases). This CDR3 region has 13 residues. The germline V gene encodes CDR1 SNHLY and CDR2 FYNNEI. V was pared by 4 bases and J by 1 base, with 8 bases between. CDR3 nucleotides: TGTGCCAGCAGTGTGAGGGATTCCTACGAGCAGTACTTC. As protein: CASSVRDSYEQYF.

This clonotype was observed once. The chain is built from TRBV5-1 and TRBJ1-3; TRBD1 matches 11 bases. Germline-derived CDR1 and CDR2 are SGHRS and YFSETQ. This CDR3 contains 14 residues. V trimming: 4 bases; J trimming: 8 bases; junction bases outside the gene matches: 5. In DNA form, the CDR3 reads TGCGCCAGCAGCACGGACAGGGGGCTTGACACCATATATTTT. Amino acids: CASSTDRGLDTIYF.